This T cell receptor beta chain was sequenced during a study of blood T cell repertoires in COVID-19. Study as a whole: Samples came from the United States, Italy and Spain, spanning acute and convalescent COVID-19.

Sequencing used immunoSEQ multiplex PCR; TCRdb keeps in-frame clones, though not all of them. Altogether some 150,000 clones are present, 75% to 85% being singletons, with the ten largest covering less than 3%. The sample taken for sequencing was peripheral blood. The receptor's source is a man between 45 and 60 years old with acute or convalescent COVID-19.

CDR3 amino acids: CASSSGQVRGNTIYF. CDR3 coding DNA: TGTGCCAGCTCATCAGGACAGGTCCGAGGAAACACCATATATTTT. The rearrangement uses TRBV18 and TRBJ1-3, with 7 bases fitting TRBD1. Germline V gene sequence: CDR1 KGHSH, CDR2 LQKENI. The ends lost 5 bases at V and 4 bases at J; junction bases unmatched: 8. This CDR3 is 15 amino acids long.